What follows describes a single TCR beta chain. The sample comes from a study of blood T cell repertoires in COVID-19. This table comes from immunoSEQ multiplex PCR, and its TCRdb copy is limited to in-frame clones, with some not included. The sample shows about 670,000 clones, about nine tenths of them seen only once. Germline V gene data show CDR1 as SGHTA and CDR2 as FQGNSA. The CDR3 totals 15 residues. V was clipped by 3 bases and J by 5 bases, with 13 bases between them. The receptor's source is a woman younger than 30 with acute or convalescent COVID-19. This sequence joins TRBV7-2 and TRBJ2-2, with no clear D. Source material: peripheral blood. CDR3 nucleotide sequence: TGTGCCAGCAGCTTCGTCCAGGCAGTGACCGGGGAGCTGTTTTTT. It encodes CASSFVQAVTGELFF.